One and the same sample provided the 14 T cell receptor beta chains below, sequenced in a study of metastatic and nonmetastatic thyroid tumors. TCRdb reassembled clones from the PCR reads with MiXCR. The data show about 40,000 clones, over 9.5% seen once. Thyroid surgery took place with no prior treatment in any patient. The sequencing input was blood. The origin of the receptors is a female donor with papillary thyroid cancer or a benign thyroid nodule (not recorded which). Some clones in this sample may be carry-over from other donors' samples.

This chain links TRBV6-1 with TRBJ1-1; no clear D. V gave up 1 base and J gave up 8 bases, with 11 bases separating them. The CDR3 consists of 13 residues. Germline V gives CDR1 MNHNS, CDR2 SASEGT. The DNA of the CDR3 is TGTGCCAGCAGTGAAGGAGGCGGCTACGAAGCTTTCTTT. Translated: CASSEGGGYEAFF.

Many counts were recorded for this clone. This rearrangement joins TRBV18 to TRBJ2-7; TRBD1 matches 9 bases. The CDR3 totals 15 residues. Looked up from germline, CDR1 is KGHSH and CDR2 is LQKENI. J gave up 3 bases and V 3 bases, and 6 bases lay outside the gene matches. The CDR3 reads CASSPRDREIYEQYF. In DNA form, the CDR3 reads TGTGCCAGCTCACCCCGGGACAGGGAAATCTACGAGCAGTACTTC.

This clone was seen repeatedly, ten times or more. The rearrangement uses TRBV3-1 and TRBJ2-3; D call uncertain. The V end lost 0 bases, the J end lost 6 bases, and 7 bases lay between the germline ends. The CDR3 spans 13 residues. From germline, CDR1 is LGHDT and CDR2 YNNKEL (reference sequence). CDR3 loop: CASSQDSEDTQYF. CDR3 sequence (DNA): TGTGCCAGCAGCCAAGATTCTGAGGATACGCAGTATTTT.

This clone was counted ten times or more. The chain uses TRBV20-1 and TRBJ2-7; D gene uncertain. Germline V gives CDR1 DFQATT, CDR2 SNEGSKA (reference sequence). The CDR3 contains 14 residues. Trimming stripped 6 bases from V and 1 base from J, with 16 bases between. The chain's CDR3 is CSALPGKGSYEQYF. CDR3 sequence (DNA): TGCAGTGCCTTACCAGGAAAGGGATCCTACGAGCAGTACTTC.

This clone was counted many times. The chain uses TRBV30 and TRBJ1-1, with D possibly TRBD1 on 5 matching bases. CDR1 and CDR2 from the germline V gene are GTSNPN and SVGIG (reference sequence). The ends were cut back, 4 bases at V and 1 base at J, with 10 bases in the middle. There are 13 residues in the CDR3. The CDR3 spells CAWKPGWNTEAFF. CDR3 nucleotides: TGTGCCTGGAAGCCAGGGTGGAACACTGAAGCTTTCTTT.

In its sample, this clone was seen many times. The chain combines TRBV7-9 with TRBJ1-1; weak D call: TRBD1 (5 bases). Germline lookup yields CDR1 SEHNR and CDR2 FQNEAQ (reference sequence). The V end lost 5 bases, the J end lost 11 bases, and 15 bases lay between the germline ends. The CDR3 loop spans 12 amino acids. The CDR3 region is CASSNRDDRAFF. The CDR3 DNA reads TGTGCCAGCAGCAACCGGGACGATCGGGCTTTCTTT.

This clone was recorded many times. The chain couples TRBV7-9 to TRBJ2-5, with D perhaps matching TRBD2 (5 bases). V lost 5 bases to trimming and J lost 4 bases, with 8 bases between them. The CDR3 extends over 12 amino acids. From germline, CDR1 is SEHNR and CDR2 FQNEAQ (reference sequence). In DNA form, the CDR3 reads TGTGCCAGCAGCCAAGAGGGAGAGACCCAGTACTTC. Encoded protein: CASSQEGETQYF.

The sample holds many counts of this clone. J is TRBJ2-7 and V is TRBV3-1, with 10 bases aligning to TRBD1. Trimming took 6 bases from V and 0 from J; bases not matched to a gene: 2. The CDR3 spans 14 residues. Germline V gene sequence: CDR1 LGHDT, CDR2 YNNKEL (reference sequence). The CDR3 is CASSRTGGSYEQYF. The DNA for the CDR3 is TGTGCCAGCAGTCGGACAGGGGGCTCCTACGAGCAGTACTTC.

This clone was detected many times. This CDR3 reads CASSDPRQGGYTF. The CDR3 DNA follows: TGTGCCAGCAGTGATCCCCGACAGGGCGGCTACACCTTC. The V call is TRBV2, the J call TRBJ1-2, with 7 bases matching TRBD1. This CDR3 is 13 amino acids long. V was clipped by 3 bases and J by 8 bases; unmatched bases: 6. The germline V gene encodes CDR1 SNHLY and CDR2 FYNNEI.

This clone was picked up many times. The genes are TRBV3-1 and TRBJ1-1; perhaps TRBD1 as D (5 bases). The CDR3 covers 12 residues. Trimming removed 8 bases from V and 4 bases from J, with 11 bases in between. The V gene's germline CDR1 is LGHDT and CDR2 YNNKEL (reference sequence). The CDR3 sequence: CASGTRGTEAFF. CDR3 DNA: TGTGCCAGCGGGACGCGGGGCACTGAAGCTTTCTTT.

By proportion, this clone is medium-sized. The chain recombines TRBV2 with TRBJ2-1; D could derive from TRBD1 or TRBD2 (5 bases each). Looked up from germline, CDR1 is SNHLY and CDR2 is FYNNEI. Trimming took off 8 bases at V and 5 bases at J, with 10 bases between the two ends. This CDR3 has 12 residues. In DNA, the CDR3 is TGTGCCAGCCTAGGGGACGACAATGAGCAGTTCTTC. Translation gives CASLGDDNEQFF.

This clone appeared many times. This CDR3 is also generated by other DNA sequences in the sample. The chain couples TRBV9 to TRBJ2-6; D unresolved. Trimming stripped 5 bases from V and 0 bases from J, with 3 bases between. Germline-derived CDR1 and CDR2 are SGDLS and YYNGEE. There are 13 residues in the CDR3. The CDR3 sequence: CASSSSGANVLTF. CDR3 bases: TGTGCCAGCAGTAGCTCTGGGGCCAACGTCCTGACTTTC.

This clone was detected ten times or more. CDR3 coding DNA: TGTGCCAGCAAACGCAGGGTCGGCACTGAAGCTTTCTTT. This encodes CASKRRVGTEAFF. The V call is TRBV27, the J call TRBJ1-1, with a possible D match to TRBD1 (5 bases). The CDR3 spans 13 residues. Germline assignment: CDR1 MNHEY and CDR2 SMNVEV (reference sequence). V lost 7 bases and J lost 4, with 13 bases in between.

At least ten counts were recorded for this clone. The rearrangement links TRBV27 to TRBJ1-5; 12 bases are a match to TRBD1. Unmatched junction bases numbered 9, after V lost 9 bases and J lost 6 bases. This CDR3 contains 15 residues. Germline CDR1 is MNHEY and CDR2 is SMNVEV (reference sequence). CDR3: CASTPGTGGGQPQHF. The DNA for the CDR3 is TGTGCCAGTACCCCCGGGACAGGGGGCGGTCAGCCCCAGCATTTT.